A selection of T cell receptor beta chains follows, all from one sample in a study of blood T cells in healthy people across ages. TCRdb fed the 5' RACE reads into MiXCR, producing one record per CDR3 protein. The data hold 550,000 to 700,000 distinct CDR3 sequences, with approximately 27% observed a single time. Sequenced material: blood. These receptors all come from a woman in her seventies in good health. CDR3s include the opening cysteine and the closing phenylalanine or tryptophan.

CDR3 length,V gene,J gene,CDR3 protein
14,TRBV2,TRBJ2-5,CASSGSSAGETQYF
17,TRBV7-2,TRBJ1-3,CVSTPGHGFFSGNTIYF
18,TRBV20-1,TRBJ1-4,CSARDSRGRTATNEKLFF
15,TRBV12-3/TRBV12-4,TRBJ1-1,CASSPPDRLNTEAFF
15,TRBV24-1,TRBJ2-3,CATSDSRGGIDTQYF
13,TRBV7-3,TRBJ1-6,CASSLEATSPLHF
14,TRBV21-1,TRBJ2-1,CASTLAGRGHEQFF
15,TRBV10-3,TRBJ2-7,CAISDRTASSYEQYF
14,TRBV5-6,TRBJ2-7,CASSPVGQFYEQYF
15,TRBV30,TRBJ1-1,CAWTLPGQENTEAFF
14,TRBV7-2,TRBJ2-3,CAFSDRALSGTQYF
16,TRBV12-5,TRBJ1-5,CASGLGTANSNQPQHF